This TCR beta chain comes out of a study of lymphopenia after photon versus proton radiotherapy. V lost 2 bases to trimming and J lost 5 bases, with 14 bases between them. This CDR3 is built from 15 residues. Per germline, CDR1 MNHEY and CDR2 SMNVEV (reference sequence). Generated by immunoSEQ multiplex PCR, the TCRdb table keeps only in-frame clones and is missing some. The table includes around 30,000 clones, nearly 90% detected once. The clonotype originates from a woman aged 70-85 years with pancreatic cancer. Some clones in this sample may be carry-over from other donors' samples. The chain is built from TRBV27 and TRBJ2-3; D unresolved. The sample here was peripheral blood, taken from a patient treated with proton-based radiotherapy. The CDR3 spells CASSLRGPPQDTQYF. Written as DNA, the CDR3 is TGTGCCAGCAGTTTACGTGGGCCGCCCCAAGATACGCAGTATTTT.